Below are 7 T cell receptor beta chains sequenced from a single sample in a study of CD8 T cells in Susac syndrome (dated by TCRdb to the late 2010s). The receptor library was made with the immunoSEQ multiplex PCR assay. RNA was extracted using the RNeasy kit, and about 0.45 to 1 ug of the RNA was reverse transcribed with random hexamers. TCRdb trimmed the raw reads at Q25, called clones with MiXCR and kept productive beta chains. Each CDR3 protein gets just one entry, which takes the most common genes and DNA from the rows behind it. The sample profile shows approximately 190,000 distinct CDR3 sequences; 90% to 95% of them were found once. The ten biggest clones cover just under 0.095% of the sample. Source material: CD4+ T cells from PBMCs. These receptors originate from a human donor with multiple sclerosis.

V and J are TRBV3-1 and TRBJ2-7; D perhaps matches TRBD2 (5 bases). The ends were cut back, 4 bases at V and 6 bases at J, with 13 bases in the middle. The CDR3 extends over 13 amino acids. Germline V gene data show CDR1 as LGHDT and CDR2 as YNNKEL (reference sequence). CDR3 in amino acids: CASSPTRFGEQYF. CDR3 nucleotides: TGTGCCAGCAGCCCCACTAGATTTGGCGAGCAGTACTTC.

V usage is TRBV29-1 and J usage is TRBJ2-1; 8 nucleotides match TRBD1. V was clipped by 1 base and J by 3 bases; unmatched bases: 5. CDR3 length: 15 residues. Per the germline V gene, CDR1 is SQVTM and CDR2 is ANQGSEA. As DNA, the CDR3 is TGCAGCGTTGAAGGCCCGACAGGGGTCTACAATGAGCAGTTCTTC. It encodes CSVEGPTGVYNEQFF.

The chain links TRBV9 to TRBJ1-2, with 12 bases identical to TRBD1. The CDR3 is 17 amino acids. Germline values: CDR1 SGDLS, CDR2 YYNGEE. Losses at the gene ends were 3 bases for V and 3 bases for J; bases not matched to a gene: 9. The CDR3 protein is CASSGRDRGLWYYGYTF. CDR3 coding DNA: TGTGCCAGCAGCGGCCGGGACAGGGGGCTTTGGTACTATGGCTACACCTTC. Looking up the rest from reference TRBV9 and TRBJ1-2 gives the full variable domain: DSGVTQTPKHLITATGQRVTLRCSPRSGDLSVYWYQQSLDQGLQFLIQYYNGEERAKGNILERFSAQQFPDLHSELNLSSLELGDSALYFCASSGRDRGLWYYGYTFGSGTRLTVV.

The V call is TRBV12-3 or TRBV12-4, the J call TRBJ1-4, with 10 bases matching TRBD1. The junction had 9 bases not matched to a gene; V was cut back by 6 bases and J by 8 bases. This CDR3 contains 15 residues. Written as DNA, the CDR3 is TGTGCCAGCAGAGGGGGACAGGGGTTGTACGAAAAACTGTTTTTT. Residues: CASRGGQGLYEKLFF.

This chain joins TRBV27 and TRBJ2-6; a possible D gene is TRBD1 (5 bases). The CDR3 contains 16 residues. The germline V and J ends were trimmed by 5 bases and 2 bases, with 13 bases remaining between them. The germline gives CDR1 MNHEY, CDR2 SMNVEV (reference sequence). In nucleotides, the CDR3 is TGTGCCAGCAGTCTACATGCAGGGACTGGGGCCAACGTCCTGACTTTC. Encoded protein: CASSLHAGTGANVLTF.

This rearrangement joins TRBV9 to TRBJ1-4; 10 bases are shared with TRBD1. This CDR3 has 16 residues. The J segment lost 4 bases and the V segment lost 4 bases, leaving 7 bases of the junction unmatched. Germline-derived CDR1 and CDR2 are SGDLS and YYNGEE. CDR3 in DNA: TGTGCCAGCAGCTCGTACGGACAGGGGGGTAATGAAAAACTGTTTTTT. It codes for CASSSYGQGGNEKLFF.

The chain has TRBV27 and TRBJ2-5; D may be TRBD2 (6 bases). Germline V CDR1 and CDR2: MNHEY, SMNVEV (reference sequence). The CDR3 is 16 residues long. Trimming took off 4 bases at V and 2 bases at J, with 17 bases between the two ends. CDR3 residues: CASSSLLGLGQETQYF. Written as DNA, the CDR3 is TGTGCCAGCAGTTCACTGTTGGGACTGGGACAAGAGACCCAGTACTTC.